A selection of T cell receptor beta chains follows, all from one sample in a study of blood T cell repertoires in COVID-19. Measured with immunoSEQ multiplex PCR; TCRdb has only the in-frame clones, and not every one. Of around 99,000 clones in the sample, over 60% are singletons; the top ten hold about 4.5%. What was sequenced was peripheral blood. The origin of the receptors is a human donor in a cohort sampled during active or convalescent COVID-19. Each CDR3 is given with its conserved first and last residue. A D gene is named only where the DNA matches it firmly. A clone size is listed for some rows: how often the clone was seen (once, few, many), or a class if it is expanded.

TRBV30	TRBJ2-3	17	TRBD1	.	CAWSWGQGHLLGDTQYF	TGTGCCTGGAGTTGGGGACAGGGGCACCTCCTAGGGGATACGCAGTATTTT
TRBV4-3	TRBJ1-6	14	.	.	CASSPRVKSSPLHF	TGCGCCAGCAGCCCCAGGGTAAAGAGTTCACCCCTCCACTTT
TRBV5-1	TRBJ2-3	18	.	.	CASSLTMGGVSLADTQYF	TGCGCCAGCAGCTTGACCATGGGGGGAGTCTCATTGGCAGATACGCAGTATTTT
TRBV5-1	TRBJ2-6	16	.	.	CASSGGLSSGANVLTF	TGCGCCAGCAGCGGGGGACTGTCCTCTGGGGCCAACGTCCTGACTTTC
TRBV27	TRBJ2-1	14	TRBD2	.	CASSLSPSGNEQFF	TGTGCCAGCAGTTTATCTCCTAGCGGTAATGAGCAGTTCTTC
TRBV30	TRBJ1-2	13	.	once	CAWSVHGAYGYTF	TGTGCCTGGAGTGTACATGGGGCCTATGGCTACACCTTC
TRBV5-6	TRBJ2-2	15	.	.	CASRQGTGRTGELFF	TGTGCCAGCAGACAGGGAACGGGGCGAACCGGGGAGCTGTTTTTT
TRBV6-5	TRBJ1-3	15	TRBD1	.	CASKRQGASGNTIYF	TGTGCCAGCAAACGTCAGGGGGCCTCTGGAAACACCATATATTTT
TRBV6-5	TRBJ2-1	15	.	once	CASTEAVNSHNEQFF	TGTGCCAGCACGGAGGCCGTTAATTCTCATAATGAGCAGTTCTTC
TRBV18	TRBJ1-2	15	.	few	CASSPAGGDGYGYTF	TGTGCCAGCTCCCCGGCGGGGGGCGATGGGTATGGCTACACCTTC
TRBV10-2	TRBJ2-2	17	TRBD2	few	CASRLGLAGVNTGELFF	TGCGCCAGCAGATTAGGACTAGCGGGAGTGAACACCGGGGAGCTGTTTTTT
TRBV5-1	TRBJ2-3	15	.	.	CASSYGGGVTDTQYF	TGCGCCAGCAGCTACGGGGGAGGAGTCACAGATACGCAGTATTTT
TRBV7-2	TRBJ1-3	14	.	.	CASSPKNSGNTIYF	TGTGCCAGCAGCCCTAAAAACTCTGGAAACACCATATATTTT
TRBV12-5	TRBJ2-7	17	.	.	CASGFTFTPGDAYEQYF	TGTGCTAGTGGTTTTACATTCACTCCGGGGGACGCCTACGAGCAGTACTTC
TRBV9	TRBJ2-5	15	.	.	CASSPSGGNRETQYF	TGTGCCAGCAGCCCGAGCGGCGGAAATAGGGAGACCCAGTACTTC
TRBV5-4	TRBJ2-5	15	.	.	CASSLAQTSQETQYF	TGTGCCAGCAGCTTGGCACAGACTAGCCAAGAGACCCAGTACTTC
TRBV6-2/TRBV6-3	TRBJ1-5	14	TRBD1	.	CASSPDRGLQPQHF	TGTGCCAGCAGCCCGGACAGGGGGCTTCAGCCCCAGCATTTT
TRBV6-6	TRBJ1-1	15	.	.	CASSTSTGEKAEAFF	.
TRBV7-9	TRBJ2-2	16	TRBD2	.	CASFVGLAGGAGELFF	TGTGCCAGCTTCGTCGGGCTAGCGGGCGGGGCCGGGGAGCTGTTTTTT
TRBV2	TRBJ1-1	15	TRBD1	.	CASSYTGTGLAEAFF	TGTGCCAGCAGCTACACCGGGACAGGGTTAGCTGAAGCTTTCTTT
TRBV7-2	TRBJ1-2	15	.	few	CASSLDYRNYYGYTF	TGTGCCAGCAGCTTAGATTACAGGAACTACTATGGCTACACCTTC
TRBV27	TRBJ1-5	20	.	few	CASPPGKKDRRNYSNQPQHF	TGTGCCAGCCCGCCCGGTAAAAAAGACAGGAGGAATTATAGCAATCAGCCCCAGCATTTT
TRBV10-1	TRBJ2-2	16	TRBD2	.	CASSERSGGRTGELFF	TGCGCCAGCAGTGAACGAAGCGGGGGTCGCACCGGGGAGCTGTTTTTT
TRBV5-8	TRBJ2-4	15	.	.	CASSSQWGPKNIQYF	TGTGCCAGCAGCTCACAGTGGGGGCCCAAAAACATTCAGTACTTC
TRBV30	TRBJ2-3	13	TRBD2	.	CAWSGGGSDTQYF	TGTGCCTGGAGTGGGGGGGGATCAGATACGCAGTATTTT
TRBV10-3	TRBJ2-1	16	TRBD2	.	CAISPRVLAGFNEQFF	TGTGCCATCAGTCCGCGGGTCCTAGCGGGGTTCAATGAGCAGTTCTTC
TRBV2	TRBJ1-4	14	.	few	CATLGGGTGEKLFF	TGTGCCACCCTGGGGGGGGGAACCGGTGAAAAACTGTTTTTT
TRBV5-1	TRBJ2-7	16	TRBD2	.	CASSLNPAGDSYEQYF	TGCGCCAGCAGCTTGAATCCAGCGGGAGACTCCTACGAGCAGTACTTC
TRBV7-9	TRBJ2-4	17	TRBD1	.	CASSSFTGGDAKNIQYF	TGTGCCAGCAGCTCATTCACAGGGGGTGATGCCAAAAACATTCAGTACTTC
TRBV4-1	TRBJ1-3	16	.	many	CASSQGLSTGGNTIYF	TGCGCCAGCAGCCAGGGGTTGTCAACGGGGGGAAACACCATATATTTT
TRBV2	TRBJ2-7	11	.	.	CASRYLYEQYF	TGTGCCAGCAGGTATCTCTACGAGCAGTACTTC
TRBV7-2	TRBJ2-7	15	.	.	CASSLDLGALSEQYF	TGTGCCAGCAGCTTAGATTTGGGGGCCTTGAGCGAGCAGTACTTC
TRBV30	TRBJ1-3	17	.	.	CAWSVPQVPSSGNTIYF	TGTGCCTGGAGTGTACCCCAGGTTCCGAGCTCTGGAAACACCATATATTTT
TRBV7-9	TRBJ2-1	13	.	.	CASSLAAVNEQFF	TGTGCCAGCAGCTTAGCGGCCGTCAATGAGCAGTTCTTC
TRBV9	TRBJ1-6	16	TRBD1	.	CASSPFDRVKNSPLHF	TGTGCCAGCAGCCCCTTCGACAGGGTAAAGAATTCACCCCTCCACTTT
TRBV29-1	TRBJ1-4	13	TRBD1	.	CSVLGQLNEKLFF	TGCAGCGTTTTGGGACAGTTGAATGAAAAACTGTTTTTT
TRBV6-5	TRBJ1-1	12	TRBD1	.	CASSLRQGGAFF	TGTGCCAGCAGCCTCAGACAGGGCGGAGCTTTCTTT
TRBV11-2	TRBJ2-6	18	TRBD1	.	CASSSWTGIGSGANVLTF	TGTGCCAGCAGCTCGTGGACAGGGATCGGCTCTGGGGCCAACGTCCTGACTTTC
TRBV19	TRBJ1-3	15	.	.	CASRPTWSSGNTIYF	TGTGCCAGTAGGCCGACTTGGAGCTCTGGAAACACCATATATTTT
TRBV5-4	TRBJ1-2	18	TRBD1	.	CASSLVGDRGPTNYGYTF	TGTGCCAGCAGCTTGGTAGGGGACAGGGGGCCTACTAACTATGGCTACACCTTC
TRBV6-5	TRBJ1-2	11	TRBD1	.	CASGRQGGYTF	TGTGCCAGCGGTAGACAGGGAGGCTACACCTTC
TRBV14	TRBJ2-1	17	TRBD2	.	CASSHSSGGRAYNEQFF	TGTGCCAGCAGCCATTCAAGCGGGGGTCGAGCCTACAATGAGCAGTTCTTC
TRBV7-9	TRBJ2-2	16	TRBD1	.	CASIRETGGPSGELFF	TGTGCCAGCATAAGGGAGACAGGGGGCCCCAGCGGGGAGCTGTTTTTT
TRBV3-1/TRBV3-2	TRBJ1-5	13	.	.	CASSRQGNQPQHF	TGTGCCAGCAGCCGCCAGGGGAATCAGCCCCAGCATTTT
TRBV11-2	TRBJ2-1	15	TRBD2	.	CASSLTSGSYNEQFF	TGTGCCAGCAGCCTCACTAGCGGGTCTTACAATGAGCAGTTCTTC
TRBV29-1	TRBJ2-5	16	.	.	CSVGPTGPREWETQYF	TGCAGCGTCGGTCCGACAGGCCCGCGTGAGTGGGAGACCCAGTACTTC
TRBV29-1	TRBJ1-1	10	.	.	CSARQAEAFF	TGCAGCGCCCGACAAGCCGAAGCTTTCTTT
TRBV5-6	TRBJ1-5	13	.	few	CALIPVSNQPQHF	TGTGCCCTCATTCCGGTTAGCAATCAGCCCCAGCATTTT
TRBV5-1	TRBJ2-1	13	TRBD1	once	CASSPGTGSEQFF	TGCGCCAGCAGCCCGGGGACAGGGAGTGAGCAGTTCTTC
TRBV5-1	TRBJ2-7	14	.	.	CASSSFRPLGEQYF	TGCGCCAGCAGCTCCTTTCGGCCCCTAGGCGAGCAGTACTTC
TRBV24-1	TRBJ2-1	16	TRBD1	.	CATSDASGTGYNEQFF	TGTGCCACCAGTGATGCATCCGGGACAGGATACAATGAGCAGTTCTTC